One sample yielded the 7 T cell receptor beta chains listed below, sequenced in a study of control samples from healthy donors and cancer patients. Clones were sequenced by immunoSEQ multiplex PCR, and TCRdb holds only the in-frame ones, with some missing. Of about 130,000 clones listed, about 92% were seen once; the top ten hold about 1.5%. The sequenced sample consisted of PBMCs. The source is a man aged 45-65 years with head and neck cancer.

This chain uses TRBV20-1 with TRBJ2-7; D is perhaps TRBD1 or TRBD2 (6 bases each). Germline CDR1 is DFQATT and CDR2 is SNEGSKA (reference sequence). The CDR3 extends over 12 amino acids. The V end was cut by 3 bases, the J end by 5 bases, with 11 bases between. CDR3 coding DNA: TGCAGTGCTAGTATGGGGGGCCACGAGCAGTACTTC. Translation: CSASMGGHEQYF.

The DNA for the CDR3 is TGCGCCAGCAGCTTAACAGGGGAATACACTGAAGCTTTCTTT. It encodes CASSLTGEYTEAFF. V gene TRBV5-1 combines with J gene TRBJ1-1; TRBD1 matches at 7 bases. The germline gives CDR1 SGHRS, CDR2 YFSETQ. The length of the CDR3 is 14 residues. V lost 2 bases, J lost 3 bases, and 4 bases stayed unmatched.

A word on this clone: In the same sample, other DNA sequences code for this CDR3. The chain is built from TRBV30 and TRBJ1-4; D is unclear. Trimming took 1 base from V and 8 from J, leaving 2 bases between them. From germline, CDR1 is GTSNPN and CDR2 SVGIG (reference sequence). The CDR3 totals 10 residues. Written as DNA, the CDR3 is TGTGCCTGGAGTGGCGAAAAACTGTTTTTT. This translates into CAWSGEKLFF.

CDR3 DNA: TGTGCCAGTAGTATAGGAGGGGGAGGCAATCAGCCCCAGCATTTT. As protein: CASSIGGGGNQPQHF. The rearrangement uses TRBV19 and TRBJ1-5; maybe TRBD1 (6 bases). The CDR3 sequence is 15 residues long. Germline CDR1 reads LNHDA; CDR2 reads SQIVND (reference sequence). V lost 1 base and J lost 2, with 9 bases in between.

The sample holds one count of this clone. The genes are TRBV6-5 and TRBJ2-7; D not resolved. CDR3 size: 15 residues. Germline CDR1 MNHEY, CDR2 SVGAGI. V gave up 0 bases and J gave up 4 bases, with 13 bases separating them. The CDR3 nucleotides read TGTGCCAGCAGTTACTCGAAGTACGGGCATTACGAGCAGTACTTC. The encoded protein is CASSYSKYGHYEQYF.

This chain's CDR3 is CASRELAAGSYEQYF. CDR3 DNA sequence: TGTGCCAGCAGAGAACTAGCGGCAGGGTCCTACGAGCAGTACTTC. The chain has TRBV2 and TRBJ2-7, with 8 bases matching TRBD2. This CDR3 region has 15 residues. Looked up from germline, CDR1 is SNHLY and CDR2 is FYNNEI. J lost 1 base, V lost 6 bases, and 8 bases had no gene match.

The V and J genes are TRBV30 and TRBJ2-7; no firm D call. The CDR3 extends over 14 amino acids. Germline V gene data show CDR1 as GTSNPN and CDR2 as SVGIG (reference sequence). V lost 0 bases and J 1 base, leaving 10 bases between the germline ends. CDR3 region: CAWSVPAMSYEQYF. The CDR3 nucleotides are TGTGCCTGGAGTGTACCGGCCATGTCCTACGAGCAGTACTTC.